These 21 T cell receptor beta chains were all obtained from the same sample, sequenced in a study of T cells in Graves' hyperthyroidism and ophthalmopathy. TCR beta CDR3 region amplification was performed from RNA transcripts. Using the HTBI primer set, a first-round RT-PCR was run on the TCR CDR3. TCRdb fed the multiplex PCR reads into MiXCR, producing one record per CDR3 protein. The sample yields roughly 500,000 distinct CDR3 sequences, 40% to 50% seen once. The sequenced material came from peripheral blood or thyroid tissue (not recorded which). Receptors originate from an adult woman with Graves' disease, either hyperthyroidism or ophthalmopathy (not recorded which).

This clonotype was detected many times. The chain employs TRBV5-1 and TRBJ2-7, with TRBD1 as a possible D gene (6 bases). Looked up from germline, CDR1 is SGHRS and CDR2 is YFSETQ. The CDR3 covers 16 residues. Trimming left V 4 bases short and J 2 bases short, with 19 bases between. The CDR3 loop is CASSPGHRDTAYEQYF. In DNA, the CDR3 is TGCGCCAGCAGCCCGGGACATCGGGACACAGCCTACGAGCAGTACTTC.

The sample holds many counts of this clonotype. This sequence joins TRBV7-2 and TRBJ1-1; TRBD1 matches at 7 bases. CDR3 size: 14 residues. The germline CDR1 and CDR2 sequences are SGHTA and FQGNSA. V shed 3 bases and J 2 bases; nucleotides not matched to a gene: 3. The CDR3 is CASSLRDRNTEAFF. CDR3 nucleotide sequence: TGTGCCAGCAGCTTGAGGGACAGAAACACTGAAGCTTTCTTT.

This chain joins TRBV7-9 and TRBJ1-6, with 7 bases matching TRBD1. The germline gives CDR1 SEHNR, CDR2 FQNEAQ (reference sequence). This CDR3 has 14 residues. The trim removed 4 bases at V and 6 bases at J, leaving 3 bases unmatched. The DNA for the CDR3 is TGTGCCAGCAGCTGGGGACAGAGTAATTCACCCCTCCACTTT. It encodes CASSWGQSNSPLHF.

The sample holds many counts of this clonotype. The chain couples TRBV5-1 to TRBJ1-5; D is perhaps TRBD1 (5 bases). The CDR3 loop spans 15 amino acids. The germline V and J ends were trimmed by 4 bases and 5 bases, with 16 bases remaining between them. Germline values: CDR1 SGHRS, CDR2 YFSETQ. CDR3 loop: CASSAEGIGDQPQHF. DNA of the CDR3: TGCGCCAGCAGCGCCGAGGGGATAGGGGATCAGCCCCAGCATTTT. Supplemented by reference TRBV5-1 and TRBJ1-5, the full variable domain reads KAGVTQTPRYLIKTRGQQVTLSCSPISGHRSVSWYQQTPGQGLQFLFEYFSETQRNKGNFPGRFSGRQFSNSRSEMNVSTLELGDSALYLCASSAEGIGDQPQHFGDGTRLSIL.

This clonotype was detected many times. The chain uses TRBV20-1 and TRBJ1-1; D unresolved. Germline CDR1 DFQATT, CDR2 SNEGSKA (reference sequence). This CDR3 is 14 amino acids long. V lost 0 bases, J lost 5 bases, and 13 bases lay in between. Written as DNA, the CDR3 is TGCAGTGCTAGAGATGGTCGAAAAGGAACTGAAGCTTTCTTT. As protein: CSARDGRKGTEAFF.

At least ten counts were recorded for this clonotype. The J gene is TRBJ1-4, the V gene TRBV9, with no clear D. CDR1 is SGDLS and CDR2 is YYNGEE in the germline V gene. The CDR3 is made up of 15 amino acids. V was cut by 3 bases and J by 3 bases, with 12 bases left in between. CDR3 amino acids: CASSADTEANEKLFF. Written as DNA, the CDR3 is TGTGCCAGCAGCGCCGATACAGAGGCTAATGAAAAACTGTTTTTT.

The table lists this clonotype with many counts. The CDR3 nucleotides are TGTGCCATCAGTGAGTCACGGAATCAGCCCCAGCATTTT. Translating gives CAISESRNQPQHF. The chain couples TRBV10-3 to TRBJ1-5, with unresolved D. Germline V gene data show CDR1 as ENHRY and CDR2 as SYGVKD. V lost 0 bases and J 4 bases, leaving 4 bases between the germline ends. The CDR3 is made up of 13 amino acids.

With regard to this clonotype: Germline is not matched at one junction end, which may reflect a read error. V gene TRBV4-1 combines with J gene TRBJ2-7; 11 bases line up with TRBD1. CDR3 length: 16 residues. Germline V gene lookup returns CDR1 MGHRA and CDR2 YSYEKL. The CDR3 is CASGHPGTGGSYEQYF. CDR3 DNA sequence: TGCGCCAGCGGCCATCCCGGGACAGGGGGGTCCTACGAGCAGTACTTC.

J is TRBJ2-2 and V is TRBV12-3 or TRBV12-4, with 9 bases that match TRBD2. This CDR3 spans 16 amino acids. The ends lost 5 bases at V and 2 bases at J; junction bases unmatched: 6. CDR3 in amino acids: CASSNPSGANTGELFF. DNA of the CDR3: TGTGCCAGCAGTAACCCTAGCGGGGCTAACACCGGGGAGCTGTTTTTT.

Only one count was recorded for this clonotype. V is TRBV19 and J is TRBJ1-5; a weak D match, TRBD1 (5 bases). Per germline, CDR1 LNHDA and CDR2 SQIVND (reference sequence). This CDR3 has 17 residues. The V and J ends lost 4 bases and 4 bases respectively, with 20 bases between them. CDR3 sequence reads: CASSTQGSGEANQPQHF. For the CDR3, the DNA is TGTGCCAGTAGTACCCAAGGGTCGGGGGAAGCAAATCAGCCCCAGCATTTT.

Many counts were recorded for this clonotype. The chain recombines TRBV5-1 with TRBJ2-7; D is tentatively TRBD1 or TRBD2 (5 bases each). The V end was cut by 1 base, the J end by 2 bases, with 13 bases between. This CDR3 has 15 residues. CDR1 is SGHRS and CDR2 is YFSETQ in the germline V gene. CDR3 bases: TGCGCCAGCAGCTTGTATCAGGGAGAGGCCTACGAGCAGTACTTC. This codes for CASSLYQGEAYEQYF.

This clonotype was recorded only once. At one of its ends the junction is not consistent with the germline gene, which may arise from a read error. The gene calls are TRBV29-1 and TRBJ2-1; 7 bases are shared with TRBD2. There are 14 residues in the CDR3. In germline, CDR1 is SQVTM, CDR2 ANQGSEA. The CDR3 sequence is CSFDGGGPSYEQFF. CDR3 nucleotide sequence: TGCAGCTTTGACGGGGGAGGGCCATCATATGAGCAGTTCTTC.

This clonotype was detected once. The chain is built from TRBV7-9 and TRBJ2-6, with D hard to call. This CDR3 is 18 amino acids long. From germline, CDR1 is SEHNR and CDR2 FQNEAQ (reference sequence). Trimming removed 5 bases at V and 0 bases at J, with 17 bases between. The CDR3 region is CASSPNAGPGSGANVLTF. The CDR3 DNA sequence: TGTGCCAGCAGCCCAAACGCAGGCCCAGGCTCTGGGGCCAACGTCCTGACTTTC.

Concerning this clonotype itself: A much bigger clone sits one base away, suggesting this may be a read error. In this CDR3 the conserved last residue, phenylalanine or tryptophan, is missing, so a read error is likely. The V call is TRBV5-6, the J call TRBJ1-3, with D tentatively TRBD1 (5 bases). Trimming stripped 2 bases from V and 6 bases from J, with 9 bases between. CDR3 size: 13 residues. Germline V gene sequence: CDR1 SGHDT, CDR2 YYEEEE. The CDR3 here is CASSFGAENTIYS. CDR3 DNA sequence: TGTGCCAGCAGCTTTGGGGCTGAAAACACCATATATTCT.

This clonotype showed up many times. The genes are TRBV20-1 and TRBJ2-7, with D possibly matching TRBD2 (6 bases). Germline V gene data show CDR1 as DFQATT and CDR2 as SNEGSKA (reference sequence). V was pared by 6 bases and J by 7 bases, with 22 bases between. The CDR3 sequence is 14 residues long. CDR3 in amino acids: CSAERAGSRVEQYF. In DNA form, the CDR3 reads TGCAGTGCCGAGAGGGCGGGATCAAGAGTGGAGCAGTACTTC.

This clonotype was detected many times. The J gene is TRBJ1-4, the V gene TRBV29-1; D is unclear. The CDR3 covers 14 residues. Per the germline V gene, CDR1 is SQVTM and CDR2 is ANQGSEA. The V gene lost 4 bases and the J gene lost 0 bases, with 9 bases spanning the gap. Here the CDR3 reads CSVGPQATNEKLFF. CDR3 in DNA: TGCAGCGTTGGCCCCCAAGCAACTAATGAAAAACTGTTTTTT.

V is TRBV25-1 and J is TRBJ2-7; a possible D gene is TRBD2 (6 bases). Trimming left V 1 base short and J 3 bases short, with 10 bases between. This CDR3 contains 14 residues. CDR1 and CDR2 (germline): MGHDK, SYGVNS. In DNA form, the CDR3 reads TGTGCCAGCAGTGAATCTGGGACTTTCTACGAGCAGTACTTC. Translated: CASSESGTFYEQYF.

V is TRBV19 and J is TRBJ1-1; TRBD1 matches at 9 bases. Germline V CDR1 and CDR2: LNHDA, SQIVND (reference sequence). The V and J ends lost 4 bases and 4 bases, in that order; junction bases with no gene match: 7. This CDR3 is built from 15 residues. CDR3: CASSTGDRAGTEAFF. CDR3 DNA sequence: TGTGCCAGTAGTACGGGGGACAGGGCAGGCACTGAAGCTTTCTTT.

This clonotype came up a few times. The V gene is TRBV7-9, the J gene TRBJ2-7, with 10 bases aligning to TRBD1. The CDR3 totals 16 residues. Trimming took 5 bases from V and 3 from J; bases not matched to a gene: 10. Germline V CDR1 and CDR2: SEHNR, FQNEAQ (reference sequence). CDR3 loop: CASSIPRGTGDYEQYF. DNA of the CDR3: TGTGCCAGCAGCATTCCCCGTGGGACAGGGGACTACGAGCAGTACTTC.

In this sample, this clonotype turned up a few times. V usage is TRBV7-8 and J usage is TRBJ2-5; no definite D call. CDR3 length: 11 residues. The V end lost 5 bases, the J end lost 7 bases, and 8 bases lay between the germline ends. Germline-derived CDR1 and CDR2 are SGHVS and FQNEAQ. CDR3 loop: CASSLNPTQYF. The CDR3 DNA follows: TGTGCCAGCAGCCTAAATCCGACCCAGTACTTC.

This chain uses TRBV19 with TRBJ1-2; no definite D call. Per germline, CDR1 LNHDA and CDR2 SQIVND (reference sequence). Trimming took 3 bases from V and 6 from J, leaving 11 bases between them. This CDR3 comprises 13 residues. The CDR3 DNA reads TGTGCCAGTAGTATTGGAGGAAACGATGGCTACACCTTC. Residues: CASSIGGNDGYTF.